This T cell receptor (beta chain) originates from a study of shared clonotypes between healthy human individuals. Some clones are missing from TCRdb's copy, which holds only in-frame ones; the method was immunoSEQ multiplex PCR. There are about 2.1 million clones in the sample; around 93% occur only once, and about 1.7% lies in the top ten. The naive CD8 population came from CD45RO-negative cells selected for CCR7, without terminally differentiated effector memory CD45RA+ cells. V lost 1 base to trimming and J lost 2 bases, with 9 bases between them. Germline assignment: CDR1 MNHNY and CDR2 SVGAGI (reference sequence). The CDR3 sequence is 14 residues long.

V usage is TRBV6-6 and J usage is TRBJ2-7; possible D gene TRBD1, 5 bases. The sequence came from a man in his late teens or twenties in good health. Some clones in this sample may be carry-over from other donors' samples. Sequencing was carried out using naive CD8+ T cells from PBMCs. CDR3: CASSYYMTAYEQYF. In nucleotides, the CDR3 is TGTGCCAGCAGTTACTATATGACAGCCTACGAGCAGTACTTC.